The 10 T cell receptor beta chains reported below all come from one sample, sequenced in a study of monozygotic twins with inflammatory bowel disease. TCRdb re-called the 5' RACE reads; every CDR3 protein appears as one record, without DNA. The repertoire table contains some 400,000 distinct CDR3 sequences. Material: blood. These receptors were taken from a human donor with ulcerative colitis or Crohn's disease, or a healthy co-twin of an affected twin (not recorded which).

The chain uses TRBV12-3 or TRBV12-4 and TRBJ1-3. CDR3 length: 14 residues. CDR3 protein: CASSLSTSGNTIYF.

The chain joins TRBV12-3 or TRBV12-4 to TRBJ1-2; TCRdb lists TRBD1, though no DNA is available to test this call. The CDR3 is made up of 13 amino acids. Here the CDR3 reads CASSLGQGAGYTF.

The rearrangement uses TRBV28 and TRBJ2-3; without DNA, the TCRdb call of TRBD2 cannot be checked. CDR1 is MDHEN and CDR2 is SYDVKM in the germline V gene. The CDR3 has 17 amino acids. CDR3 region: CASRPGLAGAVTDTQYF.

V gene TRBV6-2 or TRBV6-3 combines with J gene TRBJ2-5; no DNA is available, so the TRBD1 call from TCRdb remains unchecked. Germline V gives CDR1 MNHEY, CDR2 SVGEGT. There are 15 residues in the CDR3. This chain's CDR3 is CASSHFRGHGETQYF.

The chain employs TRBV7-7 and TRBJ2-2; TCRdb's D gene call, TRBD1, goes unchecked for lack of DNA. Germline CDR1 reads SSHAT; CDR2 reads FNYEAQ (reference sequence). CDR3 length: 15 amino acids. The CDR3 reads CASSRDETNTGELFF.

The V call is TRBV30, the J call TRBJ1-1. Germline-derived CDR1 and CDR2 are GTSNPN and SVGIG (reference sequence). This CDR3 contains 13 residues. The CDR3 is CAWSLPGNTEAFF. The complete variable domain, with remaining parts taken from reference TRBV30 and TRBJ1-1, reads SQTIHQWPATLVQPVGSPLSLECTVEGTSNPNLYWYRQAAGRGLQLLFYSVGIGQISSEVPQNLSASRPQDRQFILSSKKLLLSDSGFYLCAWSLPGNTEAFFGQGTRLTVV.

The V and J genes are TRBV19 and TRBJ2-1. The CDR3 spans 11 residues. Germline V lookup: CDR1 LNHDA, CDR2 SQIVND (reference sequence). This CDR3 is CASSVYEEQFF.

The chain couples TRBV30 to TRBJ2-2; the TRBD2 assignment by TCRdb is unverifiable without DNA. From germline, CDR1 is GTSNPN and CDR2 SVGIG (reference sequence). The CDR3 extends over 15 amino acids. CDR3 region: CACPRGGANTGELFF.

The V and J genes are TRBV11-2 and TRBJ2-7. This CDR3 is 15 amino acids long. Germline values: CDR1 SGHAT, CDR2 FQNNGV. CDR3: CASSLDLWNSYEQYF.

The V gene is TRBV12-3 or TRBV12-4, the J gene TRBJ1-2; the D gene TCRdb calls, TRBD1, cannot be checked with no DNA. CDR3 length equals 13 residues. This CDR3 reads CASSRDRAYGYTF.